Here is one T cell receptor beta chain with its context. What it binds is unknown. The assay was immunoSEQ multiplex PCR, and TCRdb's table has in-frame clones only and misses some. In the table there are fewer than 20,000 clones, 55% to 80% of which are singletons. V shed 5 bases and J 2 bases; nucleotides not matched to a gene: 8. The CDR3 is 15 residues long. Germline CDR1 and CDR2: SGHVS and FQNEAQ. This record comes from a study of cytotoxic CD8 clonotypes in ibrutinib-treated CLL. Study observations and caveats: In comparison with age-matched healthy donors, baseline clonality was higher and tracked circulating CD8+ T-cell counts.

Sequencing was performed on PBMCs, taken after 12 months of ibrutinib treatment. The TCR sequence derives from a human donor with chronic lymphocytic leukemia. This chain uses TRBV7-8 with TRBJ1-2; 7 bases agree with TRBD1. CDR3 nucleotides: TGTGCCAGCAGCAAAAACAGGGGAGACAACTATGGCTACACCTTC. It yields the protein CASSKNRGDNYGYTF. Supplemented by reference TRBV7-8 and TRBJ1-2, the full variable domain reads GAGVSQSPRYKVAKRGQDVALRCDPISGHVSLFWYQQALGQGPEFLTYFQNEAQLDKSGLPSDRFFAERPEGSVSTLKIQRTQQEDSAVYLCASSKNRGDNYGYTFGSGTRLTVV.